The rows below give T cell receptor beta chains drawn from one sample of a study of cytomegalovirus exposure and HLA in healthy donors. Assay: immunoSEQ multiplex PCR; the TCRdb copy retains only in-frame clones and omits some. The repertoire holds about 98,000 clones, about 70% seen once, with roughly 8.4% in the top ten. The specimen sequenced was PBMCs. The source is a human donor in good health. The CDR3 runs from the conserved cysteine through the conserved F or W. D genes are given only for firm matches. Clone size, where shown, is once, few, many, or a class for clones that have expanded.

CDR3 DNA: TGTGCCAGCAGTAGCGATCAGCCCCAGCATTTT
CDR3 protein: CASSSDQPQHF
J gene: TRBJ1-5
V gene: TRBV6-1
clone size: -
D gene: -

CDR3 DNA: TGTGCCAGCAGTCATGGACTAGCAACTGCCAATGAGCAGTTCTTC
CDR3 protein: CASSHGLATANEQFF
J gene: TRBJ2-1
V gene: TRBV11-2
clone size: -
D gene: TRBD2

CDR3 DNA: TGTGCCAGCAGCTTAGAGGGGACAGGGATCAAATACCTACGGGGTTGGCGGTACTTC
CDR3 protein: CASSLEGTGIKYLRGWRYF
J gene: TRBJ2-7
V gene: TRBV11-2
clone size: -
D gene: TRBD1

CDR3 DNA: TGTGCCAGCAGAAACAGGGGTGGCAATCAGCCCCAGCATTTT
CDR3 protein: CASRNRGGNQPQHF
J gene: TRBJ1-5
V gene: TRBV6-5
clone size: once
D gene: TRBD1

CDR3 DNA: TGTGCCAGCCAACAGGGTTTTGGAAACACCATATATTTT
CDR3 protein: CASQQGFGNTIYF
J gene: TRBJ1-3
V gene: TRBV6-5
clone size: -
D gene: -

CDR3 DNA: TGCGCCAGCAGCTTGGAGGGGACAGGGCAGGGCAATGAGCAGTTCTTC
CDR3 protein: CASSLEGTGQGNEQFF
J gene: TRBJ2-1
V gene: TRBV5-1
clone size: few
D gene: TRBD1

CDR3 DNA: TGTGCCAGTAGTATTCAAACAACAGGGCACGGCACTGAAGCTTTCTTT
CDR3 protein: CASSIQTTGHGTEAFF
J gene: TRBJ1-1
V gene: TRBV19
clone size: -
D gene: -

CDR3 DNA: TGCGCCAGCAGCCAATACGGGGAAATGTACACTCAGCCCCAGCATTTT
CDR3 protein: CASSQYGEMYTQPQHF
J gene: TRBJ1-5
V gene: TRBV4-1
clone size: -
D gene: -

CDR3 DNA: TGTGCCAGCAGCTACCGGGAGCCAAGCAATCAGCCCCAGCATTTT
CDR3 protein: CASSYREPSNQPQHF
J gene: TRBJ1-5
V gene: TRBV6-1
clone size: -
D gene: -

CDR3 DNA: TGTGCCAGCAGTTTCGGGACGGCGGATAGGGGGTTCGGCTACACCTTC
CDR3 protein: CASSFGTADRGFGYTF
J gene: TRBJ1-2
V gene: TRBV6-5
clone size: -
D gene: -

CDR3 DNA: TGTGCCACCAGCAGAGATGTCAGTGGAAACACCATATATTTT
CDR3 protein: CATSRDVSGNTIYF
J gene: TRBJ1-3
V gene: TRBV15
clone size: once
D gene: -

CDR3 DNA: TGTGCCAGCAGCTTGACTAGCGGGGCGAGCACCGGGGAGCTGTTTTTT
CDR3 protein: CASSLTSGASTGELFF
J gene: TRBJ2-2
V gene: TRBV7-7
clone size: -
D gene: TRBD2

CDR3 DNA: TGTGCCAGCTCACCATCCGGACAGGGACAGGGCGAGCAGTACTTC
CDR3 protein: CASSPSGQGQGEQYF
J gene: TRBJ2-7
V gene: TRBV18
clone size: -
D gene: TRBD1

CDR3 DNA: TGTGCCAGTAGTATAATTTCCGGACAGCCTACCCTCAATGAGCAGTTCTTC
CDR3 protein: CASSIISGQPTLNEQFF
J gene: TRBJ2-1
V gene: TRBV19
clone size: -
D gene: -

CDR3 DNA: TGTGCCAGCAGTCACCGCGGGACTAGCGGCTACAATGAGCAGTTCTTC
CDR3 protein: CASSHRGTSGYNEQFF
J gene: TRBJ2-1
V gene: TRBV4-2
clone size: -
D gene: TRBD2

CDR3 DNA: TGTGCCACCAGCAGGGTCGGGACAGGGAATGAAAAACTGTTTTTT
CDR3 protein: CATSRVGTGNEKLFF
J gene: TRBJ1-4
V gene: TRBV15
clone size: -
D gene: TRBD1

CDR3 DNA: TGTGCCAGCAGCCAGGACCAGGGTCCGTTTGGTGAAAAACTGTTTTTT
CDR3 protein: CASSQDQGPFGEKLFF
J gene: TRBJ1-4
V gene: TRBV14
clone size: -
D gene: -

CDR3 DNA: TGTGCCAGCAGCCTACAAACCGGGACAGCACCCTACGAGCAGTACTTC
CDR3 protein: CASSLQTGTAPYEQYF
J gene: TRBJ2-7
V gene: TRBV14
clone size: -
D gene: TRBD1

CDR3 DNA: TGTGCCAGCAGTTTCATCGGGGGTAGTGACTACACCTTC
CDR3 protein: CASSFIGGSDYTF
J gene: TRBJ1-2
V gene: TRBV28
clone size: -
D gene: -

CDR3 DNA: TGTGCCAGCAGCCCCGGGAGAGGGGTAGGAGCACCTAGCACAGATACGCAGTATTTT
CDR3 protein: CASSPGRGVGAPSTDTQYF
J gene: TRBJ2-3
V gene: TRBV7-8
clone size: -
D gene: -

CDR3 DNA: TGTGCCAGCAGCTCCGTTGGTACTAGCGGTTCCTACGAGCAGTACTTC
CDR3 protein: CASSSVGTSGSYEQYF
J gene: TRBJ2-7
V gene: TRBV7-2
clone size: -
D gene: TRBD2

CDR3 DNA: TGTGCCAGCAGCTTAGTCTCTAGGAATGGCAATCAGCCCCAGCATTTT
CDR3 protein: CASSLVSRNGNQPQHF
J gene: TRBJ1-5
V gene: TRBV7-2
clone size: -
D gene: -

CDR3 DNA: TGTGCCAGCAGCTTAGCCAGGGAATTACATGGCTACACCTTC
CDR3 protein: CASSLARELHGYTF
J gene: TRBJ1-2
V gene: TRBV5-4
clone size: -
D gene: -

CDR3 DNA: TGTGCCAGCAGTTACATTGCGGGAGGCGGGGCCGGGGAGCTGTTTTTT
CDR3 protein: CASSYIAGGGAGELFF
J gene: TRBJ2-2
V gene: TRBV7-2
clone size: -
D gene: TRBD2

CDR3 DNA: TGTGCCAGCAGGCGAGACGCGGCCGGGAACACTGAAGCTTTCTTT
CDR3 protein: CASRRDAAGNTEAFF
J gene: TRBJ1-1
V gene: TRBV2
clone size: -
D gene: -

CDR3 DNA: TGTGCCTGGAGGACAGGGAGTGACACTGAAGCTTTCTTT
CDR3 protein: CAWRTGSDTEAFF
J gene: TRBJ1-1
V gene: TRBV30
clone size: -
D gene: TRBD1

CDR3 DNA: TGTGCCAGCAGTTACCGACAGGATACGAACACTGAAGCTTTCTTT
CDR3 protein: CASSYRQDTNTEAFF
J gene: TRBJ1-1
V gene: TRBV6-5
clone size: -
D gene: -

CDR3 DNA: TGTGCCAGCAGCTTGGTGGGGGCCGGTTCACAGGGCAATAACTATGGCTACACCTTC
CDR3 protein: CASSLVGAGSQGNNYGYTF
J gene: TRBJ1-2
V gene: TRBV5-5
clone size: -
D gene: -

CDR3 DNA: TGTGCCAGTAGTCAAGGGGCGGGGATTCAGCCCCAGCATTTT
CDR3 protein: CASSQGAGIQPQHF
J gene: TRBJ1-5
V gene: TRBV19
clone size: -
D gene: -

CDR3 DNA: TGTGCCAGCAGTCTCCGAGGGTGGAACACTGAAGCTTTCTTT
CDR3 protein: CASSLRGWNTEAFF
J gene: TRBJ1-1
V gene: TRBV14
clone size: -
D gene: -

CDR3 DNA: TGTGCCAGCAGCGACCGCCCTAGGAGCCCTTTCTTT
CDR3 protein: CASSDRPRSPFF
J gene: TRBJ1-1
V gene: TRBV2
clone size: -
D gene: -

CDR3 DNA: TGTGCCAGCAGCCTCGGACACCTAGCGCGGGCCGGGGAGCTGTTTTTT
CDR3 protein: CASSLGHLARAGELFF
J gene: TRBJ2-2
V gene: TRBV5-8
clone size: -
D gene: -

CDR3 DNA: TGTGCCAGCGGGAGGGGTTCCTACGAGCAGTACTTC
CDR3 protein: CASGRGSYEQYF
J gene: TRBJ2-7
V gene: TRBV5-6
clone size: few
D gene: TRBD2

CDR3 DNA: TGTGCCAGTAGTATCTCCTTGCGGGGAGACGAGCAGTACTTC
CDR3 protein: CASSISLRGDEQYF
J gene: TRBJ2-7
V gene: TRBV19
clone size: -
D gene: -

CDR3 DNA: TGTGCCAGCAGCCCCAACAGCTACGAGCAGTACTTC
CDR3 protein: CASSPNSYEQYF
J gene: TRBJ2-7
V gene: TRBV5-4
clone size: -
D gene: -

CDR3 DNA: TGTGCCAGCAGAGCCGGGACAGTTACCTACGAGCAGTACTTC
CDR3 protein: CASRAGTVTYEQYF
J gene: TRBJ2-7
V gene: TRBV2
clone size: -
D gene: TRBD1

CDR3 DNA: TGTGCCAGCAGCTTAGTGGAGGAAAAACTGTTTTTT
CDR3 protein: CASSLVEEKLFF
J gene: TRBJ1-4
V gene: TRBV11-2
clone size: -
D gene: -

CDR3 DNA: TGCGCCAGCAGCTTGGGGGCAACTGAAGCTTTCTTT
CDR3 protein: CASSLGATEAFF
J gene: TRBJ1-1
V gene: TRBV5-1
clone size: -
D gene: -

CDR3 DNA: TGTGCCAGCAGTGAAACTCCCAATCAGCCCCAGCATTTT
CDR3 protein: CASSETPNQPQHF
J gene: TRBJ1-5
V gene: TRBV6-1
clone size: -
D gene: -

CDR3 DNA: TGTGCCAGCAGCTTGGGAGGGGAAAAACTGTTTTTT
CDR3 protein: CASSLGGEKLFF
J gene: TRBJ1-4
V gene: TRBV5-6
clone size: few
D gene: -

CDR3 DNA: TGTGCCAGCAGCGTAGTACCCGGACTAGCGGGAGTCCCAGATACGCAGTATTTT
CDR3 protein: CASSVVPGLAGVPDTQYF
J gene: TRBJ2-3
V gene: TRBV9
clone size: -
D gene: TRBD2

CDR3 DNA: TGTGCCAGCTCACCGAACCTCGGAACTAGAGCAGATACGCAGTATTTT
CDR3 protein: CASSPNLGTRADTQYF
J gene: TRBJ2-3
V gene: TRBV18
clone size: many
D gene: -

CDR3 DNA: TGCGCCAGCAGCTTGGAGTCAGGGCAAGAGACCCAGTACTTC
CDR3 protein: CASSLESGQETQYF
J gene: TRBJ2-5
V gene: TRBV5-1
clone size: -
D gene: -

CDR3 DNA: TGTGCCACCAGCAGAGAGCGGGGGGTCGCACAAGAGACCCAGTACTTC
CDR3 protein: CATSRERGVAQETQYF
J gene: TRBJ2-5
V gene: TRBV15
clone size: -
D gene: TRBD2

CDR3 DNA: TGTGCCAGCAGCGATGGGGGGACAGGGGCCTACGAGCAGTACTTC
CDR3 protein: CASSDGGTGAYEQYF
J gene: TRBJ2-7
V gene: TRBV5-4
clone size: -
D gene: TRBD1

CDR3 DNA: TGTGCCAGCAGCTTGGGGGGGGGTGGCTACACCTTC
CDR3 protein: CASSLGGGGYTF
J gene: TRBJ1-2
V gene: TRBV5-6
clone size: -
D gene: -

CDR3 DNA: TGTGCCATCAGTGTGGGGGGACTAGCGGCGTACGAGCAGTACTTC
CDR3 protein: CAISVGGLAAYEQYF
J gene: TRBJ2-7
V gene: TRBV10-3
clone size: few
D gene: TRBD2

CDR3 DNA: TGTGCCAGCAGTGAATTCGGTGAAGCTTTCTTT
CDR3 protein: CASSEFGEAFF
J gene: TRBJ1-1
V gene: TRBV25-1
clone size: -
D gene: -